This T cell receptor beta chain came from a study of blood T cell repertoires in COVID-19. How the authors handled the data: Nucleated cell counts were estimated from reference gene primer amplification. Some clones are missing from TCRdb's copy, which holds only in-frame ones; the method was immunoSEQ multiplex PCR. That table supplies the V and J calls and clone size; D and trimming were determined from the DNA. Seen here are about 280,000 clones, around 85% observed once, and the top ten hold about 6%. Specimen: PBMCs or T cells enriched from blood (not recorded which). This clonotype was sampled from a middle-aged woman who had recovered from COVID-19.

Here the CDR3 DNA reads TGTGCCAGTAGTCCACAGGGGGCTTACACTGAAGCTTTCTTT. Residues: CASSPQGAYTEAFF. The V call is TRBV19, the J call TRBJ1-1; 9 nucleotides match TRBD1. V was pared by 5 bases and J by 3 bases, with 4 bases of the junction left unmatched. The CDR3 is 14 residues long. The V gene's germline CDR1 is LNHDA and CDR2 SQIVND (reference sequence). Full variable domain (missing parts from reference TRBV19 and TRBJ1-1): DGGITQSPKYLFRKEGQNVTLSCEQNLNHDAMYWYRQDPGQGLRLIYYSQIVNDFQKGDIAEGYSVSREKKESFPLTVTSAQKNPTAFYLCASSPQGAYTEAFFGQGTRLTVV.